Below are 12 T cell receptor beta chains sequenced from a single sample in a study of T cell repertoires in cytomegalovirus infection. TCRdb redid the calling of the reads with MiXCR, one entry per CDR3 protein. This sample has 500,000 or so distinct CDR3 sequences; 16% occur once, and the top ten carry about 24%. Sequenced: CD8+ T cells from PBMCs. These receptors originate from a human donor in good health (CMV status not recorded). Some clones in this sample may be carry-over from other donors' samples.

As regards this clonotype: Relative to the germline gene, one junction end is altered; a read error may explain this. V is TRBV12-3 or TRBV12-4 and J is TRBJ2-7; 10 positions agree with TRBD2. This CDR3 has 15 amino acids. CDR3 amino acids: CASSYSGGHSYVQYF. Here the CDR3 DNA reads TGTGCCAGCAGTTATAGCGGGGGGCACTCCTACGTGCAGTACTTC.

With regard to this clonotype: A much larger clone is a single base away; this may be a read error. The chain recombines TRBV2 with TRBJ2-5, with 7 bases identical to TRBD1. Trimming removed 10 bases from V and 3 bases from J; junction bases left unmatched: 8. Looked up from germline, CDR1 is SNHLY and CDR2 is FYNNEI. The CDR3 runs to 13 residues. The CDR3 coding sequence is TGTGCCAACAGAGGGACAGCGGAAGAGACCCAGTACTTC. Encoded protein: CANRGTAEETQYF.

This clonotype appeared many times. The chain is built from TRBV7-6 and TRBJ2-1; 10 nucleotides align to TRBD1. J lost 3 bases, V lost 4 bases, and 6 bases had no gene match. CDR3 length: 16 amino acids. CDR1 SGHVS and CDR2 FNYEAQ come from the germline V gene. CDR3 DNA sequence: TGTGCCAGCAGCTCTTCCGGGACAGGGGACTACAATGAGCAGTTCTTC. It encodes CASSSSGTGDYNEQFF.

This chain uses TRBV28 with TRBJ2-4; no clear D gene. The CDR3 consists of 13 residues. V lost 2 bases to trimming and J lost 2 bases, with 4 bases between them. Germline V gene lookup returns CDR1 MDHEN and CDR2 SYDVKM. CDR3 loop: CASSLPPKNIQYF. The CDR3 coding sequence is TGTGCCAGCAGTTTACCTCCCAAAAACATTCAGTACTTC.

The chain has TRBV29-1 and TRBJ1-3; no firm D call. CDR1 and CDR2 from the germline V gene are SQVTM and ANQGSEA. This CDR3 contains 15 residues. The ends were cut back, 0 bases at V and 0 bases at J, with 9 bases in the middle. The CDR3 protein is CSVEEMRFSGNTIYF. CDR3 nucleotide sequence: TGCAGCGTTGAAGAGATGCGCTTCTCTGGAAACACCATATATTTT.

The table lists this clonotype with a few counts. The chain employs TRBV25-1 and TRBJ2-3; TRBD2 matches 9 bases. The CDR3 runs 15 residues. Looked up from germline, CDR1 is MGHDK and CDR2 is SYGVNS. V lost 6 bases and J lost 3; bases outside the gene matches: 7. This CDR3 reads CASRWREGGTDTQYF. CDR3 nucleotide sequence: TGTGCCAGCAGGTGGCGGGAGGGCGGTACAGATACGCAGTATTTT. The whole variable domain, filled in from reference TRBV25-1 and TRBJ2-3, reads EADIYQTPRYLVIGTGKKITLECSQTMGHDKMYWYQQDPGMELHLIHYSYGVNSTEKGDLSSESTVSRIRTEHFPLTLESARPSHTSQYLCASRWREGGTDTQYFGPGTRLTVL.

Here the CDR3 reads CALGGYEQYF. CDR3 bases: TGTGCCTTAGGGGGCTACGAGCAGTACTTC. The chain has TRBV30 and TRBJ2-7; perhaps TRBD1 as D (6 bases). Germline values: CDR1 GTSNPN, CDR2 SVGIG (reference sequence). Trimming took 7 bases from V and 3 from J, leaving 7 bases between them. The CDR3 consists of 10 residues.

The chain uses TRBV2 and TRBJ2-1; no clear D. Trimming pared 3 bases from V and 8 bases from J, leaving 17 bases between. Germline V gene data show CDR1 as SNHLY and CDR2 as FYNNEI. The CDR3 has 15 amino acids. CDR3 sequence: CASSDDGRVDHEQFF. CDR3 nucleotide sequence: TGTGCCAGCAGTGACGACGGAAGGGTAGATCATGAGCAGTTCTTC.

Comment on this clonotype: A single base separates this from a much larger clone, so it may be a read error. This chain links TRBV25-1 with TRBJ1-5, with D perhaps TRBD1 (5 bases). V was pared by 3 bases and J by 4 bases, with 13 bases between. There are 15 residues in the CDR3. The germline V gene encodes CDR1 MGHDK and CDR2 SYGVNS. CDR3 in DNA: TGTGCCAGCAGTGAGTGTGGGGGTGGGAATCAGCCCCAGCATTTT. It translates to CASSECGGGNQPQHF.

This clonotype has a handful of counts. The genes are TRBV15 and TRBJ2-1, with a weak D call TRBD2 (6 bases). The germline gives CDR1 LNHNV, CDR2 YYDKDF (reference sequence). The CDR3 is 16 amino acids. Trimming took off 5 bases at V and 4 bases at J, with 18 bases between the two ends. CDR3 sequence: CATSGPGTGVYNEQFF. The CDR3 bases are TGTGCCACCAGCGGTCCGGGGACGGGGGTTTACAATGAGCAGTTCTTC.

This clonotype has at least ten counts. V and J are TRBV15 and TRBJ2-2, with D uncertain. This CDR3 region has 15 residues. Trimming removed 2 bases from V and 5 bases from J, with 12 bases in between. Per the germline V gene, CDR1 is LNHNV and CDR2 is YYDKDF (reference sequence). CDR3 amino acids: CATSRSRGATGELFF. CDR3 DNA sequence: TGTGCCACCAGCAGATCCCGAGGCGCAACCGGGGAGCTGTTTTTT.

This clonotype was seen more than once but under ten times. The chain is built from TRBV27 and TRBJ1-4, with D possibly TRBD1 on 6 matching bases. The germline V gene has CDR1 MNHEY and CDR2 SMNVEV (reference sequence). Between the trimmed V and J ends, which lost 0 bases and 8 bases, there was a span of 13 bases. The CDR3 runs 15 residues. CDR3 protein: CASSLSRGSLEKLFF. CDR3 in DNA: TGTGCCAGCAGTTTATCGAGGGGGAGTTTGGAAAAACTGTTTTTT.